This entry describes one TCR beta chain. CDR3 size: 17 residues. V was cut by 5 bases and J by 1 base, with 20 bases left in between. From germline, CDR1 is MDHEN and CDR2 SYDVKM. These data are taken from a study of blood T cell repertoires in COVID-19. Profiling relied on immunoSEQ multiplex PCR, and the TCRdb table lists in-frame clones only, not all of them. The sample carries 410,000 or so clones, 89% recorded once. Sequencing used peripheral blood. This chain connects TRBV28 to TRBJ1-2; D possibly corresponds to TRBD1 (5 bases). The clonotype was recovered from a woman between 35 and 50 years old with COVID-19, enrolled during active disease. CDR3: CASSLPGGVRLNYGYTF. CDR3 DNA sequence: TGTGCCAGCAGTCTCCCCGGGGGGGTAAGACTTAACTATGGCTACACCTTC.